One sample yielded the 15 T cell receptor beta chains listed below, sequenced in a study of molecular identifiers for immune sequencing clone quantification. In TCRdb, the PCR reads were re-called with MiXCR into one record per CDR3 protein. The data contain 350,000 or so distinct CDR3 sequences, about 20% of them singletons. The material sequenced was naive CD8+ T cells from blood, with Jurkat cell RNA spiked in. Described subset: FACS-sorted CD8+CD4-CCR7+CD45RA+ naive T cells. The source is a human donor in good health. Some libraries in this study had Jurkat cell RNA spiked in.

This clonotype was seen at least ten times. The gene calls are TRBV6-1 and TRBJ2-7; D is unresolved. Trimming left V 0 bases short and J 2 bases short, with 17 bases between. The CDR3 is made up of 17 amino acids. Looked up from germline, CDR1 is MNHNS and CDR2 is SASEGT. Written as DNA, the CDR3 is TGTGCCAGCAGTGAAGCATCTATCAGGCTAGATACCTACGAGCAGTACTTC. As protein: CASSEASIRLDTYEQYF.

About this clonotype itself: A single base separates this from a much larger clone, so it may be a read error. Given the absence of the conserved phenylalanine or tryptophan at the CDR3 end, a read error is likely. The V gene is TRBV7-9, the J gene TRBJ2-7, with D possibly TRBD1 on 5 matching bases. The germline V and J ends were trimmed by 3 bases and 6 bases, with 18 bases remaining between them. The CDR3 totals 15 residues. CDR1 is SEHNR and CDR2 is FQNEAQ in the germline V gene (reference sequence). The CDR3 DNA reads as TGTGCCAGCAGCTTGACAACAGGTCCGTCCGGCGAGCAGTACCTC. Amino acids: CASSLTTGPSGEQYL.

With respect to this clonotype: A much larger clone lies a single base off, so this may be a read error. The rearrangement uses TRBV7-9 and TRBJ2-2; 12 nucleotides agree with TRBD1. The CDR3 is 16 residues long. Per germline, CDR1 SEHNR and CDR2 FQNEAQ (reference sequence). Here the CDR3 DNA reads TGTGCCAGCAGCCATCCGGGACAGGGGGCAGCCGGGGAGCCGTTTTTT. It encodes CASSHPGQGAAGEPFF.

The rearrangement joins TRBV19 to TRBJ2-3; D remains unclear. Trimming cost V 6 bases and J 2 bases, with 18 bases left between them. The length of the CDR3 is 16 residues. Germline CDR1 reads LNHDA; CDR2 reads SQIVND (reference sequence). CDR3 nucleotide sequence: TGTGCCAGTAGGAAAAGCCCGGCCCAGTCCACAGATACGCAGTATTTT. This translates into CASRKSPAQSTDTQYF. Based on the CDR3 plus reference TRBV19 and TRBJ2-3, the full variable domain is DGGITQSPKYLFRKEGQNVTLSCEQNLNHDAMYWYRQDPGQGLRLIYYSQIVNDFQKGDIAEGYSVSREKKESFPLTVTSAQKNPTAFYLCASRKSPAQSTDTQYFGPGTRLTVL.

This rearrangement joins TRBV11-2 to TRBJ2-7; D remains unclear. The germline gives CDR1 SGHAT, CDR2 FQNNGV. Trimming took off 5 bases at V and 0 bases at J, with 11 bases between the two ends. CDR3 length: 14 amino acids. The CDR3 sequence: CASSIAVDSYEQYF. In DNA, the CDR3 is TGTGCCAGCAGCATCGCCGTAGACTCCTACGAGCAGTACTTC.

In its sample, this clonotype was seen a few times. The V call is TRBV19, the J call TRBJ2-6; no firm D call. The V gene lost 1 base and the J gene lost 2 bases, with 3 bases spanning the gap. There are 14 residues in the CDR3. From germline, CDR1 is LNHDA and CDR2 SQIVND (reference sequence). The CDR3 region is CASSIAAGANVLTF. DNA of the CDR3: TGTGCCAGTAGTATAGCTGCTGGGGCCAACGTCCTGACTTTC.

This clonotype was counted ten times or more. This rearrangement joins TRBV7-2 to TRBJ2-7, with 8 bases fitting TRBD2. The CDR3 loop spans 14 amino acids. V shed 0 bases and J 5 bases; nucleotides not matched to a gene: 3. CDR1 and CDR2 (germline): SGHTA, FQGNSA. The CDR3 reads CASSLASGKDEQYF. In DNA form, the CDR3 reads TGTGCCAGCAGCTTAGCTAGCGGGAAGGACGAGCAGTACTTC.

The gene calls are TRBV19 and TRBJ2-1; D is uncertain. The germline CDR1 and CDR2 sequences are LNHDA and SQIVND (reference sequence). This CDR3 contains 14 residues. Trimming removed 2 bases at V and 7 bases at J, with 12 bases between. The CDR3 sequence: CASSIQEPNNEQFF. CDR3 sequence (DNA): TGTGCCAGTAGTATACAGGAGCCCAATAATGAGCAGTTCTTC.

Many counts were recorded for this clonotype. The junction shows a germline mismatch at one end, possibly a read error. The J gene is TRBJ2-7, the V gene TRBV7-7, with TRBD1 matching over 8 bases. In germline, CDR1 is SSHAT, CDR2 FNYEAQ (reference sequence). This CDR3 region has 15 residues. CDR3 DNA: TGTGCTAGCAGCCCCTACCCCGACAGGGGCTACGAGCAGTACTTC. Translating gives CASSPYPDRGYEQYF.

The CDR3 DNA follows: TGTGCCAGCAGCGCGGGGGACAGGGGAGCTGAAGCTTTCTTT. Translated, it gives CASSAGDRGAEAFF. This chain uses TRBV9 with TRBJ1-1, with 10 bases identical to TRBD1. V was clipped by 3 bases and J by 6 bases; unmatched bases: 5. The CDR3 is made up of 14 amino acids. The germline CDR1 and CDR2 sequences are SGDLS and YYNGEE.

This clonotype was seen repeatedly, ten times or more. This chain joins TRBV4-1 and TRBJ2-7; 12 nucleotides line up with TRBD1. CDR1 and CDR2 (germline): MGHRA, YSYEKL. With V trimmed by 3 bases and J by 4 bases, 4 bases remained unmatched. The CDR3 spans 15 residues. CDR3 region: CASSQGQGAVYEQYF. The CDR3 coding sequence is TGCGCCAGCAGCCAGGGACAGGGGGCTGTATACGAGCAGTACTTC.

Turning to this clonotype: This likely traces to a read error, being one base from a far larger clone. The chain couples TRBV4-3 to TRBJ1-3; D remains ambiguous. The CDR3 is 15 amino acids. Germline V CDR1 and CDR2: LGHNA, YSLEER. CDR3 region: CASSQDRGSGNTICF. CDR3 in DNA: TGCGCCAGCAGCCAAGACCGGGGATCTGGAAACACCATATGTTTT.

This clonotype was observed many times. The V call is TRBV29-1, the J call TRBJ2-4, with 11 nucleotides matching TRBD2. Losses at the gene ends were 0 bases for V and 5 bases for J; bases not matched to a gene: 6. This CDR3 has 16 residues. The germline gives CDR1 SQVTM, CDR2 ANQGSEA. The CDR3 region is CSVEDNTSGSQNIQYF. As DNA, the CDR3 is TGCAGCGTTGAAGATAATACTAGCGGGAGTCAAAACATTCAGTACTTC.

This clonotype was counted ten times or more. The rearrangement joins TRBV7-2 to TRBJ2-5, with D maybe TRBD2 (6 bases). V lost 8 bases, J lost 4 bases, and 23 bases lay in between. This CDR3 region has 16 residues. CDR1 SGHTA and CDR2 FQGNSA come from the germline V gene. CDR3 protein: CASPPTPGDGGETQYF. The CDR3 DNA is TGTGCCAGCCCGCCCACCCCGGGAGATGGGGGAGAGACCCAGTACTTC.

This clonotype has only a few counts. The chain carries TRBV6-5 and TRBJ2-6; D uncertain. CDR1 and CDR2 from the germline V gene are MNHEY and SVGAGI. The CDR3 totals 16 residues. The germline V and J ends were trimmed by 5 bases and 2 bases, with 13 bases remaining between them. DNA of the CDR3: TGTGCCAGCAGTCAGATGGGGTTCGCTGGGGCCAACGTCCTGACTTTC. The encoded protein is CASSQMGFAGANVLTF.